This is a list of T cell receptor beta chains from one sample in a study of response to subunit inactivated influenza vaccine. A single record per CDR3 protein comes from TCRdb applying MiXCR to the RT-PCR reads. The sample has some 500,000 distinct CDR3 sequences, 16% seen once. The sequenced sample was CD4+ T cells sorted from PBMCs, obtained less than 30 months after vaccination. These receptors were taken from a man aged 50 to 75 who received an inactivated influenza vaccine. The CDR3 runs from the conserved cysteine through the conserved F or W. Fields, in order: J gene, V gene, clone size, D gene, CDR3 DNA, CDR3 protein. The D gene is left open where the match is weak. Rows give clone size only sometimes, using once, few, many, or a class for an expanded clone.

J gene: TRBJ2-3; V gene: TRBV20-1; clone size: few; D gene: TRBD2; CDR3 DNA: TGCAGTGCTAGCGATGGGACTAGCGGGTCACTCGATAGTACGCAGTATTTT; CDR3 protein: CSASDGTSGSLDSTQYF
J gene: TRBJ2-5; V gene: TRBV6-1; clone size: NA; D gene: NA; CDR3 DNA: TGTGCCAGCAGTGACGGACCTTCTGAGACCCAGTACTTC; CDR3 protein: CASSDGPSETQYF
J gene: TRBJ2-5; V gene: TRBV20-1; clone size: few; D gene: NA; CDR3 DNA: TGCAGTGCTAGGAACCAGGGACAAGAGACCCAGTACTTC; CDR3 protein: CSARNQGQETQYF
J gene: TRBJ2-3; V gene: TRBV5-1; clone size: NA; D gene: NA; CDR3 DNA: TGCGCCAGCAGCATCTCCCCTAACCCGGGACGGAACACAGATACGCAGTATTTT; CDR3 protein: CASSISPNPGRNTDTQYF
J gene: TRBJ1-4; V gene: TRBV6-1; clone size: NA; D gene: NA; CDR3 DNA: TGTGCCAGCAGTCCTCATGGGGTCCGAACTAATGAAAAACTGTTTTTT; CDR3 protein: CASSPHGVRTNEKLFF
J gene: TRBJ2-6; V gene: TRBV12-3/TRBV12-4; clone size: many; D gene: NA; CDR3 DNA: TGTGCCAGCAGCTCGTCTGGGGCCAACGTCCTGACTTTC; CDR3 protein: CASSSSGANVLTF
J gene: TRBJ1-1; V gene: TRBV7-8; clone size: NA; D gene: NA; CDR3 DNA: TGTGCCAGCAGCTTAGAAGGCAGCCCCACTGAAGCTTTCTTT; CDR3 protein: CASSLEGSPTEAFF
J gene: TRBJ2-7; V gene: TRBV6-1; clone size: few; D gene: NA; CDR3 DNA: TGTGCCAGCAGAGGGTGGGGGAACTCCTACGAGCAGTACTTC; CDR3 protein: CASRGWGNSYEQYF
J gene: TRBJ2-1; V gene: TRBV6-2/TRBV6-3; clone size: NA; D gene: NA; CDR3 DNA: TGTGCCAGCAGGATGCCGAGCTCCTACAATGAGCAGTTCTTC; CDR3 protein: CASRMPSSYNEQFF
J gene: TRBJ2-7; V gene: TRBV20-1; clone size: few; D gene: TRBD1; CDR3 DNA: TGCAGTGCTAAAGGACAGGGAGCTGCCGGTGAGCAGTACTTC; CDR3 protein: CSAKGQGAAGEQYF
J gene: TRBJ2-1; V gene: TRBV24-1; clone size: NA; D gene: TRBD2; CDR3 DNA: TGTGCCACCAGTGATTCAGCGGGAGTCTCCTACAATGAGCAGTTCTTC; CDR3 protein: CATSDSAGVSYNEQFF
J gene: TRBJ2-4; V gene: TRBV20-1; clone size: few; D gene: NA; CDR3 DNA: TGCAGTGCTAGGGGGGGGCTGGCAAACATTCAGTACTTC; CDR3 protein: CSARGGLANIQYF
J gene: TRBJ2-3; V gene: TRBV10-2; clone size: few; D gene: TRBD2; CDR3 DNA: TGCGCCAGCAGTGATAGGCGGGGGAGAACAGATACGCAGTATTTT; CDR3 protein: CASSDRRGRTDTQYF
J gene: TRBJ1-6; V gene: TRBV2; clone size: NA; D gene: NA; CDR3 DNA: TGTGCCAGCAACCTGGACGGGAGAGGTAATTCACCCCTCCACTTT; CDR3 protein: CASNLDGRGNSPLHF
J gene: TRBJ2-3; V gene: TRBV24-1; clone size: many; D gene: NA; CDR3 DNA: TGTGCCACCAGTGCACCCAGGGGCTTCACAGATACGCAGTATTTT; CDR3 protein: CATSAPRGFTDTQYF
J gene: TRBJ2-5; V gene: TRBV20-1; clone size: few; D gene: TRBD1; CDR3 DNA: TGCAGTGCTAGAGATCTAGCAGGGCCACAGGGGGAGACCCAGTACTTC; CDR3 protein: CSARDLAGPQGETQYF
J gene: TRBJ2-5; V gene: TRBV5-1; clone size: few; D gene: TRBD2; CDR3 DNA: TGCGCCAGCAGCGTAGCGGGTTCGTACCAAGAGACCCAGTACTTC; CDR3 protein: CASSVAGSYQETQYF
J gene: TRBJ2-4; V gene: TRBV14; clone size: NA; D gene: NA; CDR3 DNA: TGTGCCAGCGCCCCGCGCGGGACCTTAGCCAAAAACATTCAGTACTTC; CDR3 protein: CASAPRGTLAKNIQYF
J gene: TRBJ2-1; V gene: TRBV7-9; clone size: many; D gene: TRBD2; CDR3 DNA: TGTGCCAGCAGCTCTAGCGGGTACAATGAGCAGTTCTTC; CDR3 protein: CASSSSGYNEQFF
J gene: TRBJ1-5; V gene: TRBV29-1; clone size: few; D gene: NA; CDR3 DNA: TGCAGCGTTGGAGGGGAGACTAGCAATCAGCCCCAGCATTTT; CDR3 protein: CSVGGETSNQPQHF
J gene: TRBJ1-3; V gene: TRBV7-2; clone size: NA; D gene: NA; CDR3 DNA: TGTGCCAGCAGCTTTCCCAGTTATGGAAACACCATATATTTT; CDR3 protein: CASSFPSYGNTIYF
J gene: TRBJ2-3; V gene: TRBV7-9; clone size: few; D gene: NA; CDR3 DNA: TGTGCCAGCAGCCGAGCCGGGACAACTAGCACAGATACGCAGTATTTT; CDR3 protein: CASSRAGTTSTDTQYF
J gene: TRBJ1-1; V gene: TRBV12-3/TRBV12-4; clone size: NA; D gene: NA; CDR3 DNA: TGTGCCAGCAGCCCCCCCGGGGTGTGGAACACTGAAGCTTTCTTT; CDR3 protein: CASSPPGVWNTEAFF
J gene: TRBJ2-2; V gene: TRBV12-3/TRBV12-4; clone size: few; D gene: NA; CDR3 DNA: TGTGCCAGCAGTTTAGACGGGACTTTCGGGGAGCTGTTTTTT; CDR3 protein: CASSLDGTFGELFF
J gene: TRBJ1-5; V gene: TRBV5-5; clone size: NA; D gene: TRBD1; CDR3 DNA: TGTGCCAGCAGCTTGGGGACAGGGCATCTTAGCAATCAGCCCCAGCATTTT; CDR3 protein: CASSLGTGHLSNQPQHF
J gene: TRBJ1-2; V gene: TRBV5-1; clone size: NA; D gene: TRBD1; CDR3 DNA: TGCGCCAGCAGCGGGGACAGTGGGTCCTATGGCTACACCTTC; CDR3 protein: CASSGDSGSYGYTF
J gene: TRBJ2-7; V gene: TRBV15; clone size: few; D gene: TRBD1; CDR3 DNA: TGTGCCACCAGCAGGGGACAGAAGTCCACGCAGTACTTC; CDR3 protein: CATSRGQKSTQYF
J gene: TRBJ2-7; V gene: TRBV11-2; clone size: many; D gene: NA; CDR3 DNA: TGTGCCAGCAGCGCCCTAGCAGGGTACGAGCAGTACTTC; CDR3 protein: CASSALAGYEQYF
J gene: TRBJ2-3; V gene: TRBV7-2; clone size: NA; D gene: NA; CDR3 DNA: TGTGCCAGCAGCTTAGCGGTGACTCCCGGGGCAGATACGCAGTATTTT; CDR3 protein: CASSLAVTPGADTQYF
J gene: TRBJ1-4; V gene: TRBV18; clone size: NA; D gene: TRBD1; CDR3 DNA: TGTGCCAGCTCACCACGACAGGGCCTGGGTACTCATTTTTTT; CDR3 protein: CASSPRQGLGTHFF
J gene: TRBJ2-1; V gene: TRBV5-1; clone size: many; D gene: TRBD2; CDR3 DNA: TGCGCCAGCAGCTTGCGCGGTAGCGGGAACGTATTCTACAATGAGCAGTTCTTC; CDR3 protein: CASSLRGSGNVFYNEQFF
J gene: TRBJ2-1; V gene: TRBV3-1; clone size: NA; D gene: NA; CDR3 DNA: TGTGCCAGCAGCCAAGAGCAGCATGAGCAGTTCTTC; CDR3 protein: CASSQEQHEQFF
J gene: TRBJ2-1; V gene: TRBV29-1; clone size: NA; D gene: NA; CDR3 DNA: TGCAGCGGAGGTAGGGGGAATGAGCAGTTCTTC; CDR3 protein: CSGGRGNEQFF
J gene: TRBJ1-1; V gene: TRBV5-1; clone size: many; D gene: NA; CDR3 DNA: TGCGCCAGCAGCCCGGGAGTCCTTCTGAACACTGAAGCTTTCTTT; CDR3 protein: CASSPGVLLNTEAFF
J gene: TRBJ1-3; V gene: TRBV29-1; clone size: few; D gene: NA; CDR3 DNA: TGCAGCGTTGAACCGTTTATGGGAAACACCATATATTTT; CDR3 protein: CSVEPFMGNTIYF
J gene: TRBJ2-7; V gene: TRBV15; clone size: NA; D gene: TRBD1; CDR3 DNA: TGTGCCACCAGCAGATTGTCCGATGGGACAGCCGCTTCCGAGCAGTACTTC; CDR3 protein: CATSRLSDGTAASEQYF
J gene: TRBJ2-3; V gene: TRBV20-1; clone size: NA; D gene: TRBD1; CDR3 DNA: TGCAGTGCTAGGGACCGGGACAGAATCACAGATACGCAGTATTTT; CDR3 protein: CSARDRDRITDTQYF
J gene: TRBJ2-5; V gene: TRBV12-3/TRBV12-4; clone size: few; D gene: TRBD2; CDR3 DNA: TGTGCCAGCAGCCCTACCGGGACTACAAAAGAGACCCAGTACTTC; CDR3 protein: CASSPTGTTKETQYF
J gene: TRBJ1-2; V gene: TRBV4-1; clone size: NA; D gene: TRBD1; CDR3 DNA: TGCGCCAGCAGCCGACAGGGAGTAGAGGGCTACACCTTC; CDR3 protein: CASSRQGVEGYTF
J gene: TRBJ2-7; V gene: TRBV7-2; clone size: NA; D gene: TRBD2; CDR3 DNA: TGTGCCAGCAGCTTAGAGCGACTAGCCCACGAGCAGTACTTC; CDR3 protein: CASSLERLAHEQYF
J gene: TRBJ2-1; V gene: TRBV18; clone size: few; D gene: TRBD2; CDR3 DNA: TGTGCCAGCTCACCCCTTCTAGCGGGAGGGCGGAATGAGCAGTTCTTC; CDR3 protein: CASSPLLAGGRNEQFF
J gene: TRBJ2-2; V gene: TRBV12-3/TRBV12-4; clone size: NA; D gene: TRBD1; CDR3 DNA: TGTGCCAGCAGGGGAGCGAACAGGGGATTGAACACCGGGGAGCTGTTTTTT; CDR3 protein: CASRGANRGLNTGELFF